This T cell receptor beta chain was documented in a study of early T cells in non-severe SARS-CoV-2 infection (dated by TCRdb to about 2021). About the full investigation: Because TCR sequencing relied on bulk RNA taken from unsorted whole blood, pairing of alpha and beta chains was not possible. The full study reports these points: Matching against VDJdb was skewed toward anti-spike CD8 responses, likely underestimated virus-specific expansions, and missed private and CD4 specificities.

Reading the germline V gene (reference sequence) gives CDR1 DFQATT and CDR2 SNEGSKA. Trimming leaves V shorter by 2 bases and J shorter by 1 base, with the junction holding 1 base beyond the gene matches. The CDR3 covers 13 residues, taking in both the cysteine and the phenylalanine. Solely the CDR3 DNA is kept, with 39 bases framed from the first base. The library was generated by 5' RACE. TCRdb names NextSeq 500 as the instrument used. In the TCR library protocol, unique molecular identifiers were attached to individual cDNA molecules to correct for PCR bias and sequencing error. Both TCR alpha and beta chains were sequenced, and tight co-correlation was observed between alpha and beta sequence abundances in each sample. On the authors' methods: Decombinator V4 was used to annotate TCR sequences for V gene, J gene and CDR3. Expanded TCRs were defined as changing significantly between any two time points under a Poisson model with p below 0.0001. TCR abundances were normalised to the total number of TCRs sequenced per sample and were expressed as counts per million. MAIT TCRs were defined by TRAV1-2 paired with TRAJ12, TRAJ20 or TRAJ33, and iNKT TCRs by TRAV10 paired with TRAJ18. VDJdb, accessed 1 November 2021, was searched for CMV, EBV and SARS-CoV-2 annotated TCRs, excluding TCRs annotated for multiple antigens. The public reads were quality trimmed at Q25 with fastp and then assembled into clones with MiXCR by TCRdb, keeping productive beta chains. Each CDR3 protein gets just one entry, which takes the most common genes and DNA from the rows behind it. TCRdb, not the original authors, processed these V and J calls. The sample table holds around 53,000 distinct CDR3 sequences, of which approximately 8.1% were seen once. Of the sample, 5% to 6.5% falls within the top ten clones.

This clonotype has a count of ten or more. Its antigen remains undetermined. No base quality values were provided; no much bigger clone lies one nucleotide off. A case-control design nested within a healthcare worker cohort in London, UK, was used, with weekly nasopharyngeal swab PCR tests and blood sampling performed. Healthcare workers were recruited between 23 and 31 March 2020, during the week of the UK lockdown, and were followed weekly for up to roughly 15 weeks. The V and J segments used are TRBV20-1 and TRBJ2-5, with 7 middle bases fitting TRBD2. The sample was whole blood. The origin of this receptor is an adult who was a healthcare worker with PCR-confirmed SARS-CoV-2 infection or an uninfected control (not recorded which). The sequenced DNA: TGCAGTGCTAGACGGGGGGTCCAAGAGACCCAGTACTTC. This is translated as CSARRGVQETQYF.